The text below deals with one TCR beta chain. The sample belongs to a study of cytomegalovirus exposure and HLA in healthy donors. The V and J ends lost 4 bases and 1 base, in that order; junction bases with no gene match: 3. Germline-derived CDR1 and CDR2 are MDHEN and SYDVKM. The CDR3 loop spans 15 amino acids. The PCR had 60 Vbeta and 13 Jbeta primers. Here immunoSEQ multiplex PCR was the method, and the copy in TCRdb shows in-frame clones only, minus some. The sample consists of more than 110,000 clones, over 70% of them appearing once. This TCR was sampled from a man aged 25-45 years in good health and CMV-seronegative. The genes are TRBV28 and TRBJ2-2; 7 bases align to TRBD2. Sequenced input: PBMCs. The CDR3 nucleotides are TGTGCCAGCAGTTCCGGGACTAAGAACACCGGGGAGCTGTTTTTT. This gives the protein CASSSGTKNTGELFF.